The rows below give T cell receptor beta chains drawn from one sample of a study of Ad26.COV2.S vaccination and SARS-CoV-2 variants. Data came from immunoSEQ multiplex PCR; TCRdb stores just in-frame clones and leaves some out. The sample shows 360,000 or so clones, over 75% of them seen only once. The sequenced sample was peripheral blood, obtained in a trial of Ad26.COV2.S vaccine versus placebo. Source of these receptors: a person aged 18-65 years who received the Ad26.COV2.S COVID-19 vaccine or a placebo. CDR3s include the opening cysteine and the closing phenylalanine or tryptophan. D genes are given only for firm matches. Rows give clone size only sometimes, using once, few, many, or a class for an expanded clone.

.,TRBD2,TRBJ2-2,TRBV7-9,TGTGCCAGCAGTGCTTGGCGGGGGGCGAACACCGGGGAGCTGTTTTTT,CASSAWRGANTGELFF
.,.,TRBJ1-2,TRBV14,TGTGCCAGCAGCCAAGGACGGGTCGGCGGCTACACCTTC,CASSQGRVGGYTF
.,.,TRBJ2-5,TRBV7-9,TGTGCCAGCAGCTTAGCTCTACAGGGTAGTGAGACCCAGTACTTC,CASSLALQGSETQYF
.,TRBD1,TRBJ1-4,TRBV4-2,TGTGCCAGCAGCCAAGAGGGGACAGGGATTTTTGAAAAACTGTTTTTT,CASSQEGTGIFEKLFF
.,.,TRBJ2-7,TRBV4-2,TGTGCCAGCAGCCAGGGCGACAGCTCCTACGAGCAGTACTTC,CASSQGDSSYEQYF
.,.,TRBJ1-3,TRBV14,TGTGCCAGCAGCCAAGGAGGGGGAAACACCATATATTTT,CASSQGGGNTIYF
.,TRBD1,TRBJ1-2,TRBV11-2,TGTGCCAGCAGCTCCGGGACAGACTATGGCTACACCTTC,CASSSGTDYGYTF
.,.,TRBJ2-3,TRBV5-1,TGCGCCAGCAGCTTGGGTCGGCGGAATACAGATACGCAGTATTTT,CASSLGRRNTDTQYF
.,TRBD1,TRBJ2-1,TRBV6-6,TGTGCCAGCAGCTACGAACGGACAGGTTGGTACAATGAGCAGTTCTTC,CASSYERTGWYNEQFF
.,.,TRBJ1-2,TRBV5-1,TGCGCCAGCAGCGGGACCAATAGGGAGGGCTACACCTTC,CASSGTNREGYTF
.,.,TRBJ1-3,TRBV9,TGTGCCAGCAGCGTAGAGGGGGTCGCTGGAAACACCATATATTTT,CASSVEGVAGNTIYF
few,.,TRBJ1-6,TRBV7-9,TGTGCCAGCAGCTTACTGGAACAGGATAATTCACCCCTCCACTTT,CASSLLEQDNSPLHF
.,.,TRBJ1-2,TRBV6-4,TGTGCCAGCAGTGAGTCCAGGGGTCGGGGCTATGGCTACACCTTC,CASSESRGRGYGYTF
.,.,TRBJ1-2,TRBV9,TGTGCCAGCTCCCAGGGGACCTATGGCTACACCTTC,CASSQGTYGYTF
once,.,TRBJ2-1,TRBV7-9,TGTGCCAGCAGCTTAGGGGCAGAGGGCAATGAGCAGTTCTTC,CASSLGAEGNEQFF
.,.,TRBJ2-7,TRBV29-1,TGCAGCGTCGGGACACGCCTTGCCTACGAGCAGTACTTC,CSVGTRLAYEQYF
.,.,TRBJ2-7,TRBV11-1,TGTGCCAGCAGCCCCGTCAGGGGATCGGAGCAGTACTTC,CASSPVRGSEQYF
.,.,TRBJ1-2,TRBV11-2,TGTGCCAGCAGTCCGATCGGGGGCGGCTATGGCTACACCTTC,CASSPIGGGYGYTF
.,TRBD1,TRBJ1-4,TRBV5-6,TGTGCCAGCAGCCTGGGACAGCCGAATGAAAAACTGTTTTTT,CASSLGQPNEKLFF
.,.,TRBJ1-2,TRBV19,TGTGCCAGTAGTCCTGGGGAGCCCTATGGCTACACCTTC,CASSPGEPYGYTF
.,TRBD1,TRBJ2-7,TRBV15,TGTGCCACCAGCAAGGGACAGGGCTACGAGCAGTACTTC,CATSKGQGYEQYF
once,.,TRBJ2-5,TRBV11-3,TGTGCCAGCAGCCGAGGGGAGGAGACCCAGTACTTC,CASSRGEETQYF
.,TRBD1,TRBJ1-5,TRBV7-8,TGTGCCAGCAGCTCCGTCAGGGGGTTTGGCAATCAGCCCCAGCATTTT,CASSSVRGFGNQPQHF